These 16 T cell receptor beta chains were sequenced from one sample in a study of shared clonotypes between healthy human individuals. Generated by immunoSEQ multiplex PCR, the TCRdb table keeps only in-frame clones and is missing some. The sample records approximately 340,000 clones, more than 60% being singletons. The sequencing input was memory CD4+ T cells sorted from blood. Sample subset: CD45RA-negative fraction. The source is a man between 25 and 39 years old in good health.

For the CDR3, the DNA is TGCGCCAGCAGCTTTTTGGATACGCAGTATTTT. Its protein product is CASSFLDTQYF. The V and J genes are TRBV5-1 and TRBJ2-3; D unclear. Germline V CDR1 and CDR2: SGHRS, YFSETQ. With 2 bases removed from V and 6 bases from J, the gap between germline ends came to 4 bases. This CDR3 is built from 11 residues.

This rearrangement joins TRBV14 to TRBJ2-4, with 10 bases aligning to TRBD1. J was trimmed by 6 bases and V by 4 bases; bases with no gene match: 9. The germline CDR1 and CDR2 sequences are SGHDN and FVKESK. The CDR3 contains 16 residues. The DNA for the CDR3 is TGTGCCAGCAGCCCCCGGCCGGGACAGGGGAGAAACATTCAGTACTTC. This encodes CASSPRPGQGRNIQYF.

To note about this clone: Other DNA sequences in this sample translate to the same CDR3. This chain uses TRBV11-2 with TRBJ2-7, with 7 bases lining up with TRBD2. The germline gives CDR1 SGHAT, CDR2 FQNNGV. With 1 base clipped from V and 0 bases from J, the junction kept 3 bases outside the gene matches. The CDR3 consists of 15 residues. The CDR3 DNA reads TGTGCCAGCAGCTTAGCTAGCGGAAGCTCCTACGAGCAGTACTTC. Amino acid sequence: CASSLASGSSYEQYF. Supplemented by reference TRBV11-2 and TRBJ2-7, the full variable domain reads EAGVAQSPRYKIIEKRQSVAFWCNPISGHATLYWYQQILGQGPKLLIQFQNNGVVDDSQLPKDRFSAERLKGVDSTLKIQPAKLEDSAVYLCASSLASGSSYEQYFGPGTRLTVT.

The CDR3 sequence is CASSLKGRNYGYTF. CDR3 in DNA: TGTGCCAGCAGTTTAAAGGGGCGAAACTATGGCTACACCTTC. The chain has TRBV28 and TRBJ1-2; perhaps TRBD1 as D (5 bases). The CDR3 runs 14 residues. Germline values: CDR1 MDHEN, CDR2 SYDVKM. Trimming removed 2 bases at V and 2 bases at J, with 9 bases between.

Regarding this clone: Other DNA sequences in the same sample also yield this CDR3. The chain combines TRBV18 with TRBJ2-1; 13 bases are a match to TRBD2. V lost 3 bases to trimming and J lost 5 bases; unmatched junction nucleotides: 4. The CDR3 loop spans 16 amino acids. Germline-derived CDR1 and CDR2 are KGHSH and LQKENI. CDR3 in amino acids: CASSPRLAGGNNEQFF. CDR3 bases: TGTGCCAGCTCACCCCGACTAGCGGGAGGTAACAATGAGCAGTTCTTC.

This clone turned up a few times. In nucleotides, the CDR3 is TGTGCCAGCAGCCCTGGAATAGCGGGAGTTAGGGGAGAGACCCAGTACTTC. Translating it yields CASSPGIAGVRGETQYF. This chain links TRBV5-8 with TRBJ2-5; the match to TRBD2 covers 9 bases. There are 17 residues in the CDR3. From germline, CDR1 is SGHTS and CDR2 YDEGEE. V shed 4 bases, J shed 4 bases, and the junction held 14 bases outside the gene matches.

The chain uses TRBV18 and TRBJ2-5; TRBD2 agrees at 11 bases. The assigned J gene may be wrong: the sequence end matches TRBJ2-7 better. This CDR3 has 14 residues. Looked up from germline, CDR1 is KGHSH and CDR2 is LQKENI. Written as DNA, the CDR3 is TGTGCCAGCTCACCCGGGACTAGCGGCTACGAGCAGTACTTC. Amino acids: CASSPGTSGYEQYF.

V and J are TRBV19 and TRBJ1-1, with 8 bases lining up with TRBD1. The germline gives CDR1 LNHDA, CDR2 SQIVND (reference sequence). This CDR3 is built from 15 residues. Germline trimming cut 5 bases from V and 5 bases from J; bases unmatched to any gene: 10. The CDR3 nucleotides are TGTGCCAGTAGTGTCTATCAGGGGGCGCGAACTGAAGCTTTCTTT. Translated: CASSVYQGARTEAFF.

As regards this clone: At one end the junction does not follow the germline gene, possibly because of a read error. The genes are TRBV29-1 and TRBJ2-3, with D perhaps TRBD1 (6 bases). This CDR3 is built from 10 residues. Germline-derived CDR1 and CDR2 are SQVTM and ANQGSEA. For the CDR3, the DNA is TGCAGCGTTGAAGAGGGGACACCCCTTTTT. As protein: CSVEEGTPLF.

This clone was recorded a few times. The genes are TRBV25-1 and TRBJ1-1; 7 bases are a match to TRBD1. The CDR3 has 15 amino acids. The V gene's germline CDR1 is MGHDK and CDR2 SYGVNS. V lost 2 bases and J lost 1; bases outside the gene matches: 4. This CDR3 reads CASSEQQGRNTEAFF. CDR3 coding DNA: TGTGCCAGCAGTGAACAACAGGGGAGGAACACTGAAGCTTTCTTT.

The chain employs TRBV18 and TRBJ2-7; TRBD1 or TRBD2 may be the D gene (5 bases each). The CDR3 is 14 residues long. Between the trimmed V and J ends, which lost 6 bases and 3 bases, there was a span of 15 bases. Germline V CDR1 and CDR2: KGHSH, LQKENI. The DNA for the CDR3 is TGTGCCAGCTCCAGAGGGGCCCTTATCTACGAGCAGTACTTC. It specifies CASSRGALIYEQYF. Full variable domain (rest looked up from reference TRBV18 and TRBJ2-7): NAGVMQNPRHLVRRRGQEARLRCSPMKGHSHVYWYRQLPEEGLKFMVYLQKENIIDESGMPKERFSAEFPKEGPSILRIQQVVRGDSAAYFCASSRGALIYEQYFGPGTRLTVT.

This clone was seen a handful of times. This chain uses TRBV7-8 with TRBJ2-7, with no clear D. Germline CDR1 is SGHVS and CDR2 is FQNEAQ. Trimming removed 0 bases from V and 0 bases from J, with 9 bases in between. This CDR3 spans 15 amino acids. CDR3 nucleotides: TGTGCCAGCAGCTTAGCTGCCACTCGCTCCTACGAGCAGTACTTC. It specifies CASSLAATRSYEQYF. The whole variable domain, filled in from reference TRBV7-8 and TRBJ2-7, reads GAGVSQSPRYKVAKRGQDVALRCDPISGHVSLFWYQQALGQGPEFLTYFQNEAQLDKSGLPSDRFFAERPEGSVSTLKIQRTQQEDSAVYLCASSLAATRSYEQYFGPGTRLTVT.

J is TRBJ1-1 and V is TRBV15, with a tentative D call TRBD1 (6 bases). The CDR3 runs 17 residues. Trimming took 0 bases from V and 0 from J, leaving 14 bases between them. Per germline, CDR1 LNHNV and CDR2 YYDKDF (reference sequence). CDR3 sequence (DNA): TGTGCCACCAGCAGAGATTACAGAGGGGACATGAACACTGAAGCTTTCTTT. The encoded protein is CATSRDYRGDMNTEAFF.

This clone was found once. The V and J genes are TRBV14 and TRBJ1-5; D is unresolved. V lost 1 base and J 5 bases, leaving 3 bases between the germline ends. CDR1 is SGHDN, CDR2 FVKESK, per germline. This CDR3 is built from 12 residues. The CDR3 loop reads CASSQGHQPQHF. Written as DNA, the CDR3 is TGTGCCAGCAGCCAAGGCCATCAGCCCCAGCATTTT. Full variable domain (missing parts from reference TRBV14 and TRBJ1-5): EAGVTQFPSHSVIEKGQTVTLRCDPISGHDNLYWYRRVMGKEIKFLLHFVKESKQDESGMPNNRFLAERTGGTYSTLKVQPAELEDSGVYFCASSQGHQPQHFGDGTRLSIL.

As for this clone: It is unclear where the CDR3 begins or ends on the DNA, so no DNA is shown, and the CDR3 is as TCRdb lists it. The chain links TRBV6-1 to TRBJ2-1; the DNA was not compared with TRBD2, the D call given in the table. The V gene's germline CDR1 is MNHNS and CDR2 SASEGT. From its first to its last residue, the CDR3 has 14 amino acids. CDR3 loop: CASSEWGSGSSWFF.

This chain uses TRBV28 with TRBJ2-5, with TRBD1 identical over 8 bases. The germline V gene has CDR1 MDHEN and CDR2 SYDVKM. J gave up 4 bases and V 6 bases, and 13 bases lay outside the gene matches. The CDR3 has 16 residues. DNA of the CDR3: TGTGCCAGCAGATCGAGTGGACAGGGATTGCGAGAGACCCAGTACTTC. Its translation is CASRSSGQGLRETQYF.